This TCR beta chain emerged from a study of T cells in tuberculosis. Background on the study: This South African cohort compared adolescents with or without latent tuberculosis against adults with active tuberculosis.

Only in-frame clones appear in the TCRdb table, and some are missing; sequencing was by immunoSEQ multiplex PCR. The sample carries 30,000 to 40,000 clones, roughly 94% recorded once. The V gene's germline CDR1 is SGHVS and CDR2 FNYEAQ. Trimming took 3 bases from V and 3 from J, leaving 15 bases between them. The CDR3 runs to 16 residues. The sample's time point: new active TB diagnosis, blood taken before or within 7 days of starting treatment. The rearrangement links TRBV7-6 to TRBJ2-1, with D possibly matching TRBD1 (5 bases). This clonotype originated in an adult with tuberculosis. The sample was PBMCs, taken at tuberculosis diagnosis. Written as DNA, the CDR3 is TGTGCCAGCAGCTTGTTCCCGCCCGACAGCTACAATGAGCAGTTCTTC. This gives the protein CASSLFPPDSYNEQFF.